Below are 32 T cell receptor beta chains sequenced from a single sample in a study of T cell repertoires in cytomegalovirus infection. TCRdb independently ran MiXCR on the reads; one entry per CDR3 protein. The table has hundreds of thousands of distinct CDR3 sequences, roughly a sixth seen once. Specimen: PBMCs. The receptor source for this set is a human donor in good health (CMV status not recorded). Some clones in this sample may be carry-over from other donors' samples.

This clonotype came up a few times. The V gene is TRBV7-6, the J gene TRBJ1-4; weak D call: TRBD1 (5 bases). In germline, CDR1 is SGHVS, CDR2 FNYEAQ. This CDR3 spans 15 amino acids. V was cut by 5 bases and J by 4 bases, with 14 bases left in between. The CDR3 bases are TGTGCCAGCAGCCCCAGACAGACCTATAATGAAAAACTGTTTTTT. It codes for CASSPRQTYNEKLFF.

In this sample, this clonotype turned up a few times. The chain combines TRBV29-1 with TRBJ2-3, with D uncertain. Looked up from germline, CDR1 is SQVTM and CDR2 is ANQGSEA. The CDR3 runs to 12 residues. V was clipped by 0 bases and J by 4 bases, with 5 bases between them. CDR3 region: CSVEEGSDTQYF. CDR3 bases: TGCAGCGTTGAAGAGGGGTCAGATACGCAGTATTTT.

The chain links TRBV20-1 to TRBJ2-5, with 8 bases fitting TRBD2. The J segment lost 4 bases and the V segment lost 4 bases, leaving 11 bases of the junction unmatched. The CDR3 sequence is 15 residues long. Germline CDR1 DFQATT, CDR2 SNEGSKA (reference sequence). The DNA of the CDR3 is TGCAGTGCTACGCTCGGGGGGGCCATCGCAGAGACCCAGTACTTC. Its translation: CSATLGGAIAETQYF.

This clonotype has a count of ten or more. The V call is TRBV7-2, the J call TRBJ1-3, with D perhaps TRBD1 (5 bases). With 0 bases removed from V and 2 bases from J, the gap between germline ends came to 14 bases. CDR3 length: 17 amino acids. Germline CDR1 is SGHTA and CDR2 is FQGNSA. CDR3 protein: CASSLASGRGTGNTIYF. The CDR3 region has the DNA TGTGCCAGCAGCTTAGCATCCGGGCGGGGGACTGGAAACACCATATATTTT. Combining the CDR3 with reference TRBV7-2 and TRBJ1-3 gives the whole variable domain GAGVSQSPSNKVTEKGKDVELRCDPISGHTALYWYRQSLGQGLEFLIYFQGNSAPDKSGLPSDRFSAERTGGSVSTLTIQRTQQEDSAVYLCASSLASGRGTGNTIYFGEGSWLTVV.

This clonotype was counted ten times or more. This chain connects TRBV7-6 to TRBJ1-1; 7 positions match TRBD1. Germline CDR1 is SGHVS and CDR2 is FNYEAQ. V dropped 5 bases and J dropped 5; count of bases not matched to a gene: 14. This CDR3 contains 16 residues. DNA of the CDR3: TGTGCCAGCAGCCTGGGACAGCCAAAACGGTGGACTGAAGCTTTCTTT. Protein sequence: CASSLGQPKRWTEAFF.

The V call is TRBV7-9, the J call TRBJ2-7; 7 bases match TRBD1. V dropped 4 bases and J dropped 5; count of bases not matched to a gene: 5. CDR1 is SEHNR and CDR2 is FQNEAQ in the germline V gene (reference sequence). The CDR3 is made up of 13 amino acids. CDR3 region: CASSSTGFDEQYF. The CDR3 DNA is TGTGCCAGCAGCTCGACAGGGTTCGACGAGCAGTACTTC. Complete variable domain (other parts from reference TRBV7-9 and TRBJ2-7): DTGVSQNPRHKITKRGQNVTFRCDPISEHNRLYWYRQTLGQGPEFLTYFQNEAQLEKSRLLSDRFSAERPKGSFSTLEIQRTEQGDSAMYLCASSSTGFDEQYFGPGTRLTVT.

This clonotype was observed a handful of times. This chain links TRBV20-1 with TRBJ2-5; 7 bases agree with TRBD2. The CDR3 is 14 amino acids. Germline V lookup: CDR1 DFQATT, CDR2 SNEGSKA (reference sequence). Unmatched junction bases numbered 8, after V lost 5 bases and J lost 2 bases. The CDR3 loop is CSAGATSRQETQYF. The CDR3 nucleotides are TGCAGTGCTGGAGCGACTAGCCGGCAAGAGACCCAGTACTTC.

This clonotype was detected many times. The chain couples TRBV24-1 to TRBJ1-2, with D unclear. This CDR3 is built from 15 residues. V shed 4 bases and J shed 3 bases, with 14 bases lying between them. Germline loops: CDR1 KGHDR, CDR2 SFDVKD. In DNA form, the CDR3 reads TGTGCCACCAGTGACCCCGCGCACGGCGACTATGGCTACACCTTC. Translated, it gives CATSDPAHGDYGYTF.

In DNA form, the CDR3 reads TGTGCCAGCAGCCCCGGACAGTCTGGAAACACCATATATTTT. This sequence encodes CASSPGQSGNTIYF. V is TRBV12-3 or TRBV12-4 and J is TRBJ1-3; D might be TRBD1 (6 bases). V was clipped by 6 bases and J by 1 base, with 10 bases between them. CDR3 length equals 14 residues.

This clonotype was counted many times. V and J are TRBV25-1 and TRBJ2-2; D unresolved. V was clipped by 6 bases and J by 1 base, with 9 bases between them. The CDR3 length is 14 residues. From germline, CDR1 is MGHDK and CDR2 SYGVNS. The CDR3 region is CASRSLVNTGELFF. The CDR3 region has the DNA TGTGCCAGCAGGAGCCTGGTGAACACCGGGGAGCTGTTTTTT.

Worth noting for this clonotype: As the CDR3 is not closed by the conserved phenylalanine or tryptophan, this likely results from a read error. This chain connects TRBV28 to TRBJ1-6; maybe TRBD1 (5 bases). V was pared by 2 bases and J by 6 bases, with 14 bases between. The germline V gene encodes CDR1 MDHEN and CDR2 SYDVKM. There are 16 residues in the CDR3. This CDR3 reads CASSLVLQGLNSPLHL. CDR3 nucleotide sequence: TGTGCCAGCAGTTTAGTACTTCAGGGTCTTAATTCACCCCTCCACCTT.

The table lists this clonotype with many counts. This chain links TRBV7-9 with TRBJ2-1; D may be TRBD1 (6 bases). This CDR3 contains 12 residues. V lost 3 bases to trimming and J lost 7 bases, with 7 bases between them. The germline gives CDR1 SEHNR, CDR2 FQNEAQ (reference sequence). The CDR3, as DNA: TGTGCCAGCAGCTTTACAGGGAATGAGCAGTTCTTC. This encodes CASSFTGNEQFF.

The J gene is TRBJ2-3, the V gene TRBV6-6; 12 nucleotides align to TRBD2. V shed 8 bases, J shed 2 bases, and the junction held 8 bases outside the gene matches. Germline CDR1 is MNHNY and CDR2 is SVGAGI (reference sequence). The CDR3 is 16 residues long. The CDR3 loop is CASGRTSGAFTDTQYF. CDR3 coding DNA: TGTGCCAGCGGAAGGACTAGCGGGGCGTTCACAGATACGCAGTATTTT.

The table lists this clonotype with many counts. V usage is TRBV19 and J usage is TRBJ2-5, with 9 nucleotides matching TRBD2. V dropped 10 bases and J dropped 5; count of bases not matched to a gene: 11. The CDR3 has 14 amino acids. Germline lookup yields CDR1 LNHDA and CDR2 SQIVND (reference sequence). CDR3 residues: CATSGGTSRETQYF. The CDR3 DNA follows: TGTGCCACTTCGGGCGGGACTAGCCGTGAGACCCAGTACTTC.

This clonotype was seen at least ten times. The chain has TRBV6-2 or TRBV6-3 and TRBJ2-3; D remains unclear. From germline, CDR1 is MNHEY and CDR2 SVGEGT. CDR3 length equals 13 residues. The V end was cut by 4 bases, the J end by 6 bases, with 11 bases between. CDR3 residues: CASSSFTQDTQYF. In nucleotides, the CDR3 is TGTGCCAGCAGTTCCTTCACCCAGGATACGCAGTATTTT.

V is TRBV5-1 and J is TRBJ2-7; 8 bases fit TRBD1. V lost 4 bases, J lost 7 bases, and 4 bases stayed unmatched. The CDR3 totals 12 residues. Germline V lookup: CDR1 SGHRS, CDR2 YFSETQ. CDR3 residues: CASSANRGEQYF. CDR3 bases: TGCGCCAGCAGCGCGAACAGGGGGGAGCAGTACTTC. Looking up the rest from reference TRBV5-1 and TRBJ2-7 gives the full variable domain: KAGVTQTPRYLIKTRGQQVTLSCSPISGHRSVSWYQQTPGQGLQFLFEYFSETQRNKGNFPGRFSGRQFSNSRSEMNVSTLELGDSALYLCASSANRGEQYFGPGTRLTVT.

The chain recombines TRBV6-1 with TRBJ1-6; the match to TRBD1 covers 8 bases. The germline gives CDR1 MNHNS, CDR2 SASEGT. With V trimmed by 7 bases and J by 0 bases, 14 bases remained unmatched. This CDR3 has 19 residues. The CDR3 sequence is CASTKGTGLGLSYNSPLHF. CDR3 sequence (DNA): TGTGCCAGCACAAAGGGGACAGGCTTGGGACTCTCCTATAATTCACCCCTCCACTTT.

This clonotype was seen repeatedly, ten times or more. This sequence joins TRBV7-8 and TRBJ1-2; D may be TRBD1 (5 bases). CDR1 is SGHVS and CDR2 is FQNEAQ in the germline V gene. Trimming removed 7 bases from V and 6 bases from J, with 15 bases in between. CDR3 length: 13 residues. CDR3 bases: TGTGCCAGCACCCCCGGGACCCTGAATGGCTACACCTTC. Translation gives CASTPGTLNGYTF.

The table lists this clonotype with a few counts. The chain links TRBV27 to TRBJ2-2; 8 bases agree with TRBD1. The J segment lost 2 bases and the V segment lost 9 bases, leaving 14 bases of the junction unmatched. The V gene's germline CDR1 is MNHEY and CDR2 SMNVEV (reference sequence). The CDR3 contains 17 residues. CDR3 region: CASTFFLDRDNTGELFF. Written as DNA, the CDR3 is TGTGCCAGTACTTTTTTCTTGGACAGGGACAACACCGGGGAGCTGTTTTTT.

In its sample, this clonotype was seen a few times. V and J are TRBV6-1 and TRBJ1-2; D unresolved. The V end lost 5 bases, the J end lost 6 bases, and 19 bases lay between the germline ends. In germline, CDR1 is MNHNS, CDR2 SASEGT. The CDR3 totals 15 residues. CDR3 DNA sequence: TGTGCCAGCAGTTATGGCTCCTCAATCTCGGATGGCTACACCTTC. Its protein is CASSYGSSISDGYTF.

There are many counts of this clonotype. CDR3 sequence: CSAREASYGYTF. DNA of the CDR3: TGCAGTGCTAGAGAGGCGTCCTATGGCTACACCTTC. The rearrangement joins TRBV20-1 to TRBJ1-2, with D uncertain. Germline V gives CDR1 DFQATT, CDR2 SNEGSKA (reference sequence). Trimming stripped 0 bases from V and 4 bases from J, with 6 bases between. CDR3 length: 12 residues.

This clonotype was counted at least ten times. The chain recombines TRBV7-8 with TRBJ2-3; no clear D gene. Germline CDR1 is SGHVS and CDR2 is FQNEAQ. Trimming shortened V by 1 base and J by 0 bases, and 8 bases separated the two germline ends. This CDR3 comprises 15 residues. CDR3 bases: TGTGCCAGCAGCTTAGTTGGATCTAGCACAGATACGCAGTATTTT. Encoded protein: CASSLVGSSTDTQYF.

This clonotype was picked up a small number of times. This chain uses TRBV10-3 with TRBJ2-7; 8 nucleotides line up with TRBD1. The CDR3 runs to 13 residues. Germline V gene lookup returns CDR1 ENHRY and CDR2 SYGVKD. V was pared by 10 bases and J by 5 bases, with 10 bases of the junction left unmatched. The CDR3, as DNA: TGTGCCACCCACGACAGGGGACCCCACGAGCAGTACTTC. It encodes CATHDRGPHEQYF.

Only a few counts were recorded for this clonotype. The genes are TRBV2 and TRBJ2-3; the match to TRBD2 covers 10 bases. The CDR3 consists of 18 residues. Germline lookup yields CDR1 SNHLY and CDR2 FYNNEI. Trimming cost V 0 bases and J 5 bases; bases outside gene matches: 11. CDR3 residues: CASSEASLAGAQGDTQYF. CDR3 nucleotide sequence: TGTGCCAGCAGTGAAGCGTCCCTAGCGGGGGCGCAGGGAGATACGCAGTATTTT.

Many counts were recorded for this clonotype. This CDR3 is CASRPEKNGTSGQMVYNEQFF. The DNA of the CDR3 is TGTGCCAGCAGGCCGGAGAAAAACGGGACTAGCGGTCAGATGGTGTACAATGAGCAGTTCTTC. The chain uses TRBV7-2 and TRBJ2-1; 11 bases fit TRBD2. This CDR3 has 21 amino acids. Germline lookup yields CDR1 SGHTA and CDR2 FQGNSA. The junction had 23 bases not matched to a gene; V was cut back by 6 bases and J by 4 bases.

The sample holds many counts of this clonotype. CDR3 in amino acids: CASSLVPGTEAFF. The CDR3 nucleotides read TGTGCCAGCAGCTTAGTGCCTGGGACTGAAGCTTTCTTT. This chain links TRBV7-2 with TRBJ1-1; D unresolved. This CDR3 contains 13 residues. V shed 1 base and J shed 5 bases, with 8 bases lying between them. Germline V CDR1 and CDR2: SGHTA, FQGNSA.

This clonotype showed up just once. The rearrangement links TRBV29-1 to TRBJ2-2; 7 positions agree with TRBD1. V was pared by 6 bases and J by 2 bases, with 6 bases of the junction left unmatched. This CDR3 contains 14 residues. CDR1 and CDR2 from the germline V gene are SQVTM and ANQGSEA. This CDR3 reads CSVQGQSNTGELFF. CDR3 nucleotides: TGCAGCGTGCAGGGACAGTCTAACACCGGGGAGCTGTTTTTT.

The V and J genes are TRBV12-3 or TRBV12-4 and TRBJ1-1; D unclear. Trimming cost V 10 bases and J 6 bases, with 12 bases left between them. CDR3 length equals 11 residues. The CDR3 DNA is TGTGCCACCTCGGAAGGACCTGAAGCTTTCTTT. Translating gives CATSEGPEAFF.

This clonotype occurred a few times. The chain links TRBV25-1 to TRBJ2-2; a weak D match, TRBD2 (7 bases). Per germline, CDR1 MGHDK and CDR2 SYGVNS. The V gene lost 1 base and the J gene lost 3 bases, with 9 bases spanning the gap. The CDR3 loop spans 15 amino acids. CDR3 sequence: CASSEFGGHTGELFF. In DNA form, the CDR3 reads TGTGCCAGCAGTGAATTCGGGGGGCACACCGGGGAGCTGTTTTTT.

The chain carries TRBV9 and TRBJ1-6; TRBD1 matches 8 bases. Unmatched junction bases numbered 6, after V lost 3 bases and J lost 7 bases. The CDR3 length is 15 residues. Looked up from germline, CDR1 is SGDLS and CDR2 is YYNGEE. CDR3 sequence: CASSAPGTGNSPLHF. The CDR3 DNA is TGTGCCAGCAGCGCTCCCGGGACAGGCAATTCACCCCTCCACTTT.

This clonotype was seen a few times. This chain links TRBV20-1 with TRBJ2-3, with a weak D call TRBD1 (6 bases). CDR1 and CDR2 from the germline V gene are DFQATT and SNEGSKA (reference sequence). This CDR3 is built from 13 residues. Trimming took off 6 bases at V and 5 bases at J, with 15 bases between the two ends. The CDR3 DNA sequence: TGCAGTGCGGGCGCGGGCAGGGGAGATACGCAGTATTTT. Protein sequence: CSAGAGRGDTQYF.

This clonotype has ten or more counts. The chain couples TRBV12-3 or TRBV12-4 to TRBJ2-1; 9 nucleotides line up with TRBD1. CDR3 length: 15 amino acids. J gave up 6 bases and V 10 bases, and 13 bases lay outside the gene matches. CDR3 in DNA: TGTGCCACGTCCCAACAGGGGGCGGTGGTCAATGAGCAGTTCTTC. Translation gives CATSQQGAVVNEQFF.